This TCR beta chain appears in the sequencing data of a study of CD8 T cells in ankylosing spondylitis. Overall study results and limits: Within ankylosing spondylitis blood, a TCR beta motif made up of roughly eight highly homologous variants appeared to be characteristic.

TCRdb reprocessed the 5' RACE reads via MiXCR and lists one record per CDR3 protein. The repertoire includes 800,000 to 900,000 distinct CDR3 sequences, approximately 12% of them detected once, and 0.51% sits in the top ten. As for this clonotype: Its antigen remains unidentified.

The germline V and J ends were trimmed by 0 bases and 2 bases, with 11 bases remaining between them. This CDR3 is 16 amino acids long. Per germline, CDR1 KGHSH and CDR2 LQKENI. The V and J genes are TRBV18 and TRBJ2-1; perhaps D is TRBD1 or TRBD2 (7 bases each). This TCR was sampled from a male donor with ankylosing spondylitis. The specimen was blood, either unsorted or a sorted T cell fraction (not recorded which). CDR3: CASSPPQGGAYNEQFF. The CDR3 DNA is TGTGCCAGCTCACCACCGCAGGGGGGGGCCTACAATGAGCAGTTCTTC.